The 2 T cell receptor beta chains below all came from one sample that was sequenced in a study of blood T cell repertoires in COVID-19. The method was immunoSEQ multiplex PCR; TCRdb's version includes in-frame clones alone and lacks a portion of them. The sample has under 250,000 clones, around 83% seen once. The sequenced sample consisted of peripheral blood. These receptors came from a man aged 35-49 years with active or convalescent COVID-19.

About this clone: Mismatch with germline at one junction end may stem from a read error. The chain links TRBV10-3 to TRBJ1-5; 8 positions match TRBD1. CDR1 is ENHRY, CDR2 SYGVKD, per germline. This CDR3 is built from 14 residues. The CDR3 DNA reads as TGTGCCATCAGAGAGTCAGGGGGCGATCAGCCCCAGCATTTT. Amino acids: CAIRESGGDQPQHF.

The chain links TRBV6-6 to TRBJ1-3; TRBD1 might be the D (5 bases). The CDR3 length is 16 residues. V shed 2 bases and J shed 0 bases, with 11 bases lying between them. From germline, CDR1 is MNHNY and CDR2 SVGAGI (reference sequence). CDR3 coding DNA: TGTGCCAGCAGTTACATCCAGGGATCCTCTGGAAACACCATATATTTT. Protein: CASSYIQGSSGNTIYF.